This TCR beta chain comes out of a study of T cells after yellow fever vaccination. TCRdb reprocessed the 5' RACE reads with MiXCR, giving one entry per CDR3 protein. The sample has 600,000 to 750,000 distinct CDR3 sequences, 9% to 15% seen once. Overall study results and limits: Booster sampling recovered most clones from primary vaccination (approximately 97% CD4, roughly 88% CD8).

This clonotype was picked up a small number of times. Antigen specificity is unknown. CDR1 is SQVTM and CDR2 is ANQGSEA in the germline V gene. V gave up 6 bases and J gave up 5 bases; unmatched junction bases: 12. The CDR3 sequence is 14 residues long. The sequencing here drew on PBMCs, taken on the day of the yellow fever booster vaccination. The chain has TRBV29-1 and TRBJ2-5; TRBD2 agrees at 7 bases. This sequence was found in a young man who received the YFV17D yellow fever vaccine. The CDR3 DNA reads TGCAGCGTCGCAGCGGGACTGGGGAGGGAGACCCAGTACTTC. It translates to CSVAAGLGRETQYF.